Following are 15 T cell receptor beta chains from one sample sequenced in a study of cytomegalovirus exposure and HLA in healthy donors. The PCR contained 60 Vbeta and 13 Jbeta primers. Repertoires were generated with immunoSEQ multiplex PCR, while TCRdb's copy carries only in-frame clones and drops some. The sample lists over 90,000 clones, about two thirds occurring once. Sample: PBMCs. The receptors were sampled from a woman between 50 and 59 years old in good health and CMV-seropositive.

The chain couples TRBV6-5 to TRBJ1-4, with D unclear. Trimming took 8 bases from V and 4 from J, leaving 14 bases between them. This CDR3 contains 14 residues. Germline V gives CDR1 MNHEY, CDR2 SVGAGI. The DNA of the CDR3 is TGTGCCAGCGGCTCGAGGTCGTATAATGAAAAACTGTTTTTT. Residues: CASGSRSYNEKLFF.

The chain couples TRBV28 to TRBJ1-4; D is unresolved. The germline V gene encodes CDR1 MDHEN and CDR2 SYDVKM. The length of the CDR3 is 15 residues. Trimming stripped 3 bases from V and 0 bases from J, with 8 bases between. The CDR3 protein is CASSLRLATNEKLFF. CDR3 DNA: TGTGCCAGCAGTTTGCGCCTAGCAACTAATGAAAAACTGTTTTTT.

V is TRBV7-9 and J is TRBJ2-7; 8 bases align to TRBD2. This CDR3 contains 14 residues. V lost 4 bases, J lost 9 bases, and 11 bases stayed unmatched. Germline lookup yields CDR1 SEHNR and CDR2 FQNEAQ (reference sequence). CDR3 in amino acids: CASSSPGVAGWQYF. The CDR3 bases are TGTGCCAGCAGCTCCCCCGGGGTAGCGGGATGGCAGTACTTC.

This chain uses TRBV28 with TRBJ2-5, with TRBD2 identical over 11 bases. The V gene's germline CDR1 is MDHEN and CDR2 SYDVKM. Trimming at V came to 2 bases and at J to 5 bases, leaving 4 bases not matched to a gene. The CDR3 covers 15 residues. The CDR3 loop reads CASSLTSGRRETQYF. In DNA, the CDR3 is TGTGCCAGCAGTTTAACTAGCGGGAGAAGGGAGACCCAGTACTTC.

V usage is TRBV7-2 and J usage is TRBJ1-1; 7 bases fit TRBD1. J lost 1 base, V lost 5 bases, and 7 bases had no gene match. The germline V gene encodes CDR1 SGHTA and CDR2 FQGNSA. The CDR3 is made up of 15 amino acids. This CDR3 reads CASSRLGGRNTEAFF. CDR3 bases: TGTGCCAGCAGCCGATTAGGGGGCAGGAACACTGAAGCTTTCTTT.

This chain's CDR3 is CASSMRTGGETQYF. In DNA form, the CDR3 reads TGTGCCAGCAGCATGAGGACAGGGGGAGAGACCCAGTACTTC. This chain uses TRBV7-2 with TRBJ2-5, with 10 bases lining up with TRBD1. The CDR3 is 14 amino acids. J was trimmed by 4 bases and V by 5 bases; bases with no gene match: 4. Per the germline V gene, CDR1 is SGHTA and CDR2 is FQGNSA. The full variable domain, completed using reference TRBV7-2 and TRBJ2-5, is GAGVSQSPSNKVTEKGKDVELRCDPISGHTALYWYRQSLGQGLEFLIYFQGNSAPDKSGLPSDRFSAERTGGSVSTLTIQRTQQEDSAVYLCASSMRTGGETQYFGPGTRLLVL.

The chain joins TRBV7-9 to TRBJ2-5; 7 bases fit TRBD1. The CDR3 loop spans 13 amino acids. The V gene end was trimmed by 4 bases and the J gene end by 9 bases; junction bases not matched to a gene: 8. Germline V gene data show CDR1 as SEHNR and CDR2 as FQNEAQ (reference sequence). The CDR3 spells CASSWDSSSAQYF. The CDR3 DNA is TGTGCCAGCAGCTGGGACAGTTCGTCGGCCCAGTACTTC. Full variable domain (remainder filled in from reference TRBV7-9 and TRBJ2-5): DTGVSQNPRHKITKRGQNVTFRCDPISEHNRLYWYRQTLGQGPEFLTYFQNEAQLEKSRLLSDRFSAERPKGSFSTLEIQRTEQGDSAMYLCASSWDSSSAQYFGPGTRLLVL.

This sequence joins TRBV9 and TRBJ2-1; 10 bases are shared with TRBD1. The CDR3 is 15 residues long. The germline V gene encodes CDR1 SGDLS and CDR2 YYNGEE. The J segment lost 6 bases and the V segment lost 3 bases, leaving 6 bases of the junction unmatched. CDR3 loop: CASSAGTGDLNEQFF. The DNA for the CDR3 is TGTGCCAGCAGCGCCGGGACAGGGGACCTCAATGAGCAGTTCTTC.

This chain uses TRBV27 with TRBJ1-1; TRBD1 matches 7 bases. The CDR3 runs to 15 residues. V gave up 6 bases and J gave up 1 base; unmatched junction bases: 8. CDR1 is MNHEY, CDR2 SMNVEV, per germline (reference sequence). The CDR3 region is CASRSEGAGNTEAFF. CDR3 DNA: TGTGCCAGCAGATCCGAGGGGGCCGGGAACACTGAAGCTTTCTTT.

This chain connects TRBV28 to TRBJ1-1; D might be TRBD1 (5 bases). The germline gives CDR1 MDHEN, CDR2 SYDVKM. Trimming took 5 bases from V and 5 from J, leaving 12 bases between them. The CDR3 length is 13 residues. The CDR3: CASSAGGRTEAFF. The CDR3, as DNA: TGTGCCAGCAGTGCGGGGGGAAGAACTGAAGCTTTCTTT.

The V gene is TRBV14, the J gene TRBJ1-5; TRBD1 is a possible D gene (6 bases). The CDR3 totals 18 residues. CDR1 and CDR2 (germline): SGHDN, FVKESK. Trimming removed 3 bases from V and 3 bases from J, with 21 bases in between. The chain's CDR3 is CASSQELASRGDNQPQHF. The CDR3 DNA reads as TGTGCCAGCAGCCAGGAATTAGCATCCAGGGGCGACAATCAGCCCCAGCATTTT.

The chain carries TRBV4-1 and TRBJ2-1, with 7 nucleotides matching TRBD2. Trimming at V came to 2 bases and at J to 7 bases, leaving 11 bases not matched to a gene. This CDR3 has 16 amino acids. The germline V gene has CDR1 MGHRA and CDR2 YSYEKL. In nucleotides, the CDR3 is TGCGCCAGCAGCCAATCCGAGCGGGATTTGAAAAATGAGCAGTTCTTC. Translating gives CASSQSERDLKNEQFF.

In this sample, this clone turned up a few times. The J gene is TRBJ2-2, the V gene TRBV7-2, with a weak D call TRBD2 (5 bases). This CDR3 is 16 amino acids long. V gave up 2 bases and J gave up 0 bases, with 10 bases separating them. Per germline, CDR1 SGHTA and CDR2 FQGNSA. CDR3 loop: CASSLRRVSNTGELFF. The CDR3 DNA reads TGTGCCAGCAGCTTAAGGCGGGTATCGAACACCGGGGAGCTGTTTTTT.

The chain links TRBV5-6 to TRBJ2-5; TRBD2 aligns across 7 bases. The germline V gene encodes CDR1 SGHDT and CDR2 YYEEEE. This CDR3 is built from 15 residues. V dropped 6 bases and J dropped 7; count of bases not matched to a gene: 15. The CDR3: CASTPGGEGFVTQYF. CDR3 DNA sequence: TGTGCCAGCACCCCCGGAGGGGAGGGCTTTGTGACCCAGTACTTC. Together with reference TRBV5-6 and TRBJ2-5, the CDR3 gives the full variable domain: DAGVTQSPTHLIKTRGQQVTLRCSPKSGHDTVSWYQQALGQGPQFIFQYYEEEERQRGNFPDRFSGHQFPNYSSELNVNALLLGDSALYLCASTPGGEGFVTQYFGPGTRLLVL.

The chain links TRBV19 to TRBJ1-6, with 7 bases matching TRBD1. Germline V gene data show CDR1 as LNHDA and CDR2 as SQIVND (reference sequence). The CDR3 sequence is 15 residues long. With V trimmed by 6 bases and J by 7 bases, 9 bases remained unmatched. CDR3 sequence (DNA): TGTGCCAGTAGCCCTGGACAGGCTAGAAATTCACCCCTCCACTTT. Its translation: CASSPGQARNSPLHF.